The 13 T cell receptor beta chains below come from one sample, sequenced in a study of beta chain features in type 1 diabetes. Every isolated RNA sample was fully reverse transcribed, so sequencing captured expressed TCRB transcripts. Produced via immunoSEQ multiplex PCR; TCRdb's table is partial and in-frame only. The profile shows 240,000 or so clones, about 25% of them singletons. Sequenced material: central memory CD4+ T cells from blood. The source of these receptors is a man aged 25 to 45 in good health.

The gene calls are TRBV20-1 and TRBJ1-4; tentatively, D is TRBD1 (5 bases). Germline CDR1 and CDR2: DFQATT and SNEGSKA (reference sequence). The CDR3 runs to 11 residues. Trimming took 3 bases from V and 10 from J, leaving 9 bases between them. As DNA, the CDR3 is TGCAGTGCTAGTCCCGGGGGAAAACTGTTTTTT. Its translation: CSASPGGKLFF.

The CDR3 loop is CASGLGGPQFF. DNA of the CDR3: TGTGCCAGCGGTCTGGGAGGACCTCAGTTCTTC. This chain links TRBV7-2 with TRBJ2-1, with D possibly TRBD2 on 6 matching bases. With 8 bases removed from V and 13 bases from J, the gap between germline ends came to 15 bases. Germline V gives CDR1 SGHTA, CDR2 FQGNSA. CDR3 length: 11 amino acids. Based on the CDR3 plus reference TRBV7-2 and TRBJ2-1, the full variable domain is GAGVSQSPSNKVTEKGKDVELRCDPISGHTALYWYRQSLGQGLEFLIYFQGNSAPDKSGLPSDRFSAERTGGSVSTLTIQRTQQEDSAVYLCASGLGGPQFFGPGTRLTVL.

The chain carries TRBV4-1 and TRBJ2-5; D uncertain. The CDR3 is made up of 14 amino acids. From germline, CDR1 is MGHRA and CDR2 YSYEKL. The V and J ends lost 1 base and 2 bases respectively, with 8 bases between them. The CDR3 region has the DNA TGCGCCAGCAGCCAAGCGGGCAGACAAGAGACCCAGTACTTC. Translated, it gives CASSQAGRQETQYF.

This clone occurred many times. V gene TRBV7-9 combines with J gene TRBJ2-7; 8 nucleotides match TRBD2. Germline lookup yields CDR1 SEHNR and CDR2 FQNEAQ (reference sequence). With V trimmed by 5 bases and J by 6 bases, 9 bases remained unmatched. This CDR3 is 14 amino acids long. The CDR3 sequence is CASSRDSAGVEQYF. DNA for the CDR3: TGTGCCAGCAGCCGTGACTCAGCGGGGGTCGAGCAGTACTTC. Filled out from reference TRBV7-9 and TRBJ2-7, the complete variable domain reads DTGVSQNPRHKITKRGQNVTFRCDPISEHNRLYWYRQTLGQGPEFLTYFQNEAQLEKSRLLSDRFSAERPKGSFSTLEIQRTEQGDSAMYLCASSRDSAGVEQYFGPGTRLTVT.

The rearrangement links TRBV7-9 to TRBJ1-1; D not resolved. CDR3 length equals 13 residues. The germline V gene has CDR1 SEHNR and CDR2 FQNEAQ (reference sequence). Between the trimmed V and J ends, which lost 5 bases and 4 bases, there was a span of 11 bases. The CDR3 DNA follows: TGTGCCAGCAGCCGCCGGGAGGTCACTGAAGCTTTCTTT. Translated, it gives CASSRREVTEAFF.

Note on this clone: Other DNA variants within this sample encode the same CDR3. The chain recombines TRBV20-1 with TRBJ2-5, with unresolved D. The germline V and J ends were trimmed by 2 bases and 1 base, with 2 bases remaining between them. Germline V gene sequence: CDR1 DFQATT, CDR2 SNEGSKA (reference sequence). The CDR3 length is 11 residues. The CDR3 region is CSARPQETQYF. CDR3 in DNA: TGCAGTGCTAGACCCCAAGAGACCCAGTACTTC.

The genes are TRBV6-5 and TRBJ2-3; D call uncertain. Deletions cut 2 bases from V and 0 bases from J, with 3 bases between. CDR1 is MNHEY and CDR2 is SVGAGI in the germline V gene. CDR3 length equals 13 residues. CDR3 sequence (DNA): TGTGCCAGCAGTTACATAAGCACAGATACGCAGTATTTT. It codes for CASSYISTDTQYF.

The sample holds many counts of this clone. CDR3 in amino acids: CASRDSGTSGSKEQYF. CDR3 DNA sequence: TGTGCCAGCCGAGACTCCGGGACTAGCGGGAGCAAGGAGCAGTACTTC. V gene TRBV25-1 combines with J gene TRBJ2-7, with 14 bases aligning to TRBD2. Germline V CDR1 and CDR2: MGHDK, SYGVNS. The CDR3 runs 16 residues. After removal of 8 bases from V and 7 bases from J, the junction contained 13 bases not matched to a gene.

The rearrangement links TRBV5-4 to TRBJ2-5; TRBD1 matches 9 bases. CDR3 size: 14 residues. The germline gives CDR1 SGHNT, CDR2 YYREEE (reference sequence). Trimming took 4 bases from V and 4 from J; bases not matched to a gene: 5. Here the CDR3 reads CASSGTGGLETQYF. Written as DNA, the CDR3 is TGTGCCAGCAGCGGAACAGGGGGCCTAGAGACCCAGTACTTC.

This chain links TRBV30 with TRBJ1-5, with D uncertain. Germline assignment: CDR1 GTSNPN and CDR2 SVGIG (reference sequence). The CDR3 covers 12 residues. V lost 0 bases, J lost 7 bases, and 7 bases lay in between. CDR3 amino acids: CAWSVVEQPQHF. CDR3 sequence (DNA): TGTGCCTGGAGTGTTGTAGAGCAGCCCCAGCATTTT. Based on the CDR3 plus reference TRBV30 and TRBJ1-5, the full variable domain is SQTIHQWPATLVQPVGSPLSLECTVEGTSNPNLYWYRQAAGRGLQLLFYSVGIGQISSEVPQNLSASRPQDRQFILSSKKLLLSDSGFYLCAWSVVEQPQHFGDGTRLSIL.

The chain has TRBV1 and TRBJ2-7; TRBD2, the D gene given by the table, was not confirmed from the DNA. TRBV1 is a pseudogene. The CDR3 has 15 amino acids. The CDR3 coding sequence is TGCACCAGCAGCCAGCGACTAGCGGGATGGGGCGAGCAGTACTTC. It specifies CTSSQRLAGWGEQYF.

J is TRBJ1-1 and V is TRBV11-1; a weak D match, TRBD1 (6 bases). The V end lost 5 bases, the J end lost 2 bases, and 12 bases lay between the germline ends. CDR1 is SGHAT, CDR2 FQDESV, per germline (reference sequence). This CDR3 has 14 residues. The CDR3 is CASSTNRVNTEAFF. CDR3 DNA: TGTGCCAGCAGCACAAACAGGGTAAACACTGAAGCTTTCTTT. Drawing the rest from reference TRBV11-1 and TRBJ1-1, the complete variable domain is EAEVAQSPRYKITEKSQAVAFWCDPISGHATLYWYRQILGQGPELLVQFQDESVVDDSQLPKDRFSAERLKGVDSTLKIQPAELGDSAMYLCASSTNRVNTEAFFGQGTRLTVV.

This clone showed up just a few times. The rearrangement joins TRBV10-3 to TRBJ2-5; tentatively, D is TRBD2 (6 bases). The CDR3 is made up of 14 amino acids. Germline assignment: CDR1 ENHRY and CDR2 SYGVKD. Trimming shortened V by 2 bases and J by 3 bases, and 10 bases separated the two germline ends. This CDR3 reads CAISERGGEETQYF. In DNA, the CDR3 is TGTGCCATCAGTGAGCGCGGCGGGGAAGAGACCCAGTACTTC.